This T cell receptor (beta chain) came from a study of T cells in Graves' hyperthyroidism and ophthalmopathy. General study points: Model-based prediction identified ophthalmopathy a median around 6.5 months prior to its onset.

This clonotype appeared many times. Its specificity is not known. With V trimmed by 7 bases and J by 3 bases, 5 bases remained unmatched. The CDR3 totals 13 residues. Germline V gene sequence: CDR1 SNHLY, CDR2 FYNNEI. Patients with ophthalmopathy all had a Clinical Activity Score of at least 3, a NOSPECS grade of at least 4 and duration under 3 months. From less than 13 ml of fresh peripheral blood, PBMCs were isolated. Template material for amplifying TCR beta CDR3 regions consisted of RNA transcripts. The HTBI primer set drove a first-round RT-PCR of the TCR CDR3. TCRdb processed the multiplex PCR reads anew with MiXCR; each CDR3 protein has one entry. The sample includes over 500,000 distinct CDR3 sequences, roughly 18% of them seen just once.

Sequenced: blood. This chain uses TRBV2 with TRBJ2-5, with TRBD2 matching over 7 bases. This sequence was found in a woman under 30 with Graves' ophthalmopathy. CDR3 sequence: CASIGGGEETQYF. CDR3 nucleotides: TGTGCCAGCATTGGGGGAGGGGAAGAGACCCAGTACTTC.